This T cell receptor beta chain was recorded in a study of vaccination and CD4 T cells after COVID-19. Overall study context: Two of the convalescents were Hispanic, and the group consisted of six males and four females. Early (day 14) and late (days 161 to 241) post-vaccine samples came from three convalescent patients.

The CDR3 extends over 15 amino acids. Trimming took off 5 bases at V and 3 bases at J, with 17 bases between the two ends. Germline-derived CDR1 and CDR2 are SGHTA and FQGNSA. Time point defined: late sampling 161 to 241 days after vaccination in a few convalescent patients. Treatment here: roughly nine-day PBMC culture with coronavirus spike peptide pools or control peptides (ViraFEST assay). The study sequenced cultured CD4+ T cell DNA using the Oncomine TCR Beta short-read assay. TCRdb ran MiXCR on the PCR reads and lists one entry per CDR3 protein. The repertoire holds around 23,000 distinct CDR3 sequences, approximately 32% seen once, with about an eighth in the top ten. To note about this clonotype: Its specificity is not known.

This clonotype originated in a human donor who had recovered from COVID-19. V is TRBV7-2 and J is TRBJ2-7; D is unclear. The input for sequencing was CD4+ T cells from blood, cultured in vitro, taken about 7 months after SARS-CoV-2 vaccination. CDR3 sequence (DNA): TGTGCCAGCAGCCCCCTGCCAGGTTGGAACTACGAGCAGTACTTC. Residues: CASSPLPGWNYEQYF.